This T cell receptor beta chain stems from a study of shared clonotypes between healthy human individuals. Overall study findings and caveats: Sampling was confined to blood; repertoires within tissues likely differ. Shared across several donors were about 4.8% of the naive CD4 clonotypes.

This clone was observed at least ten times. Its antigen remains unidentified. The CDR3 runs to 14 residues. Trimming shortened V by 1 base and J by 2 bases, and 7 bases separated the two germline ends. Germline V lookup: CDR1 SGHRS, CDR2 YFSETQ. Sequencing was performed with immunoSEQ multiplex PCR; in TCRdb, only in-frame clones are kept and a portion is missing. The sample consists of about 1.1 million clones, 78% of them appearing once. This TCR was recovered from a man aged 18 to 35 in good health. Some clones in this sample may be carry-over from other donors' samples. This chain uses TRBV5-1 with TRBJ2-1; D unclear. Sequencing used memory CD4+ T cells from PBMCs. The subset was: CD45RA-negative fraction. CDR3 protein: CASSLLGTYNEQFF. The CDR3 bases are TGCGCCAGCAGCTTGTTGGGAACCTACAATGAGCAGTTCTTC.